This record concerns one T cell receptor (beta chain) sequence. Its antigen remains unknown. The length of the CDR3 is 15 residues. V lost 7 bases and J lost 3, with 15 bases in between. CDR1 is MNHEY and CDR2 is SVGEGT in the germline V gene. Authors of the study amplified TCR beta CDR3 regions from RNA transcripts. TCR CDR3 regions were first amplified by RT-PCR with HTBI primers. TCRdb used MiXCR to reprocess the multiplex PCR reads, holding one entry per CDR3 protein. The sample records approximately 600,000 distinct CDR3 sequences, roughly 17% being singletons. This record comes from a study of T cells in Graves' hyperthyroidism and ophthalmopathy. Notes on the study in general: Most clonotypes that expanded in the thyroid above 0.001 also showed up in blood.

The chain links TRBV6-2 or TRBV6-3 to TRBJ2-2; a weak D match, TRBD2 (5 bases). Specimen: blood. The source of this sequence is a woman younger than 45 with Graves' hyperthyroidism. The CDR3 loop is CASTLEGRDTGELFF. In DNA form, the CDR3 reads TGTGCCAGCACCCTAGAAGGGCGGGACACCGGGGAGCTGTTTTTT.